One sample yielded the 19 T cell receptor beta chains listed below, sequenced in a study of identical twins. From the 5' RACE reads, TCRdb called clonotypes with MiXCR, one entry per CDR3 protein. The sample has 700,000 or so distinct CDR3 sequences, 8.6% seen once. These data are also associated with another study on yellow fever vaccine responses in identical twins.

The source material was PBMCs. All receptors derive from a woman aged 18-29 years in good health.

The sample holds many counts of this clonotype. The chain combines TRBV20-1 with TRBJ2-7, with 8 bases that match TRBD1. Germline CDR1 and CDR2: DFQATT and SNEGSKA (reference sequence). With 5 bases clipped from V and 7 bases from J, the junction kept 10 bases outside the gene matches. The CDR3 is 13 amino acids. The CDR3 spells CSAGQGATEEQYF. The CDR3, as DNA: TGCAGTGCTGGCCAGGGGGCCACTGAGGAGCAGTACTTC.

This clonotype was recorded a few times. The genes are TRBV5-6 and TRBJ2-2, with 14 bases aligning to TRBD2. The CDR3 spans 19 residues. Germline CDR1 and CDR2: SGHDT and YYEEEE. Unmatched junction bases numbered 10, after V lost 4 bases and J lost 2 bases. The chain's CDR3 is CASSPGTSGSEPNTGELFF. Here the CDR3 DNA reads TGTGCCAGCAGCCCCGGGACTAGCGGGAGTGAACCTAACACCGGGGAGCTGTTTTTT.

The V and J genes are TRBV5-5 and TRBJ2-7; 7 bases match TRBD1. The junction had 5 bases not matched to a gene; V was cut back by 5 bases and J by 0 bases. Germline V gene data show CDR1 as SGHKS and CDR2 as YYEKEE (reference sequence). The CDR3 totals 14 residues. In nucleotides, the CDR3 is TGTGCCAGCAGTATAGGACAGGCCTCCTACGAGCAGTACTTC. It translates to CASSIGQASYEQYF.

The gene calls are TRBV11-1 and TRBJ2-3; 9 bases align to TRBD1. Losses at the gene ends were 4 bases for V and 3 bases for J; bases not matched to a gene: 14. From germline, CDR1 is SGHAT and CDR2 FQDESV (reference sequence). The CDR3 has 18 amino acids. The CDR3 region has the DNA TGTGCCAGCAGCTCATCAAACCGGGACAGGGTTTTGACAGATACGCAGTATTTT. Translation: CASSSSNRDRVLTDTQYF.

J is TRBJ2-7 and V is TRBV4-3, with D unresolved. Looked up from germline, CDR1 is LGHNA and CDR2 is YSLEER. The V end lost 0 bases, the J end lost 3 bases, and 12 bases lay between the germline ends. The CDR3 length is 15 residues. The CDR3 region has the DNA TGCGCCAGCAGCCAAGATGCCAGTTCAAACTACGAGCAGTACTTC. Protein: CASSQDASSNYEQYF.

The chain combines TRBV7-2 with TRBJ2-7, with 8 bases fitting TRBD1. This CDR3 region has 13 residues. Germline loops: CDR1 SGHTA, CDR2 FQGNSA. Trimming at V came to 8 bases and at J to 3 bases, leaving 6 bases not matched to a gene. The CDR3 sequence is CASGSTGGYEQYF. The CDR3 coding sequence is TGTGCCAGCGGTAGCACAGGGGGCTACGAGCAGTACTTC.

This clonotype occurred many times. This rearrangement joins TRBV20-1 to TRBJ1-6; the D is unclear. The V gene lost 4 bases and the J gene lost 6 bases, with 10 bases spanning the gap. Germline CDR1 is DFQATT and CDR2 is SNEGSKA (reference sequence). The CDR3 extends over 13 amino acids. CDR3 DNA: TGCAGTGCTAACTGGGCAGTTAATTCACCCCTCCACTTT. Amino acid sequence: CSANWAVNSPLHF.

The chain couples TRBV20-1 to TRBJ2-3; D not certain. The CDR3 runs 13 residues. Germline CDR1 and CDR2: DFQATT and SNEGSKA (reference sequence). V was shortened by 8 bases and J by 8 bases, with 20 bases between the two germline ends. CDR3 in amino acids: CSSPAEGIPTQYF. CDR3 bases: TGCAGTTCCCCGGCCGAAGGGATACCTACGCAGTATTTT.

This clonotype was observed a handful of times. The gene calls are TRBV15 and TRBJ2-5; TRBD2 matches 15 bases. The germline V gene encodes CDR1 LNHNV and CDR2 YYDKDF (reference sequence). V was clipped by 4 bases and J by 3 bases; unmatched bases: 3. This CDR3 spans 16 amino acids. In DNA form, the CDR3 reads TGTGCCACCAGCACGGGACTAGCGGGAGGTAAAGAGACCCAGTACTTC. This sequence encodes CATSTGLAGGKETQYF.

This clonotype occurred a few times. The chain carries TRBV6-2 or TRBV6-3 and TRBJ2-7, with D perhaps TRBD2 (5 bases). V dropped 0 bases and J dropped 10 bases, with 7 bases sitting between them. The germline V gene encodes CDR1 MNHEY and CDR2 SVGEGT. The CDR3 runs to 11 residues. CDR3 sequence (DNA): TGTGCCAGCAGTTACTCGGGGAGACAGTACTTC. Its protein product is CASSYSGRQYF.

The chain uses TRBV7-2 and TRBJ2-2; possibly TRBD2 for D (6 bases). This CDR3 region has 15 residues. Germline CDR1 is SGHTA and CDR2 is FQGNSA. V lost 2 bases, J lost 2 bases, and 9 bases lay in between. CDR3 loop: CASSLRDFNTGELFF. The CDR3 coding sequence is TGTGCCAGCAGCTTACGGGACTTCAACACCGGGGAGCTGTTTTTT.

This clonotype was counted only a few times. The chain carries TRBV9 and TRBJ2-5; possibly TRBD1 or TRBD2 for D (5 bases each). Germline lookup yields CDR1 SGDLS and CDR2 YYNGEE. Trimming stripped 0 bases from V and 7 bases from J, with 16 bases between. The CDR3 runs 15 residues. The CDR3: CASSVEQAPGWTQYF. The CDR3 DNA reads as TGTGCCAGCAGCGTAGAACAGGCGCCGGGATGGACCCAGTACTTC.

The gene calls are TRBV27 and TRBJ2-7, with TRBD1 matching 8 bases. Germline CDR1 reads MNHEY; CDR2 reads SMNVEV (reference sequence). With V trimmed by 0 bases and J by 5 bases, 6 bases remained unmatched. The CDR3 runs 15 residues. CDR3 DNA sequence: TGTGCCAGCAGTTTATCGCGGACAGGGACCGACGAGCAGTACTTC. Translating it yields CASSLSRTGTDEQYF.

J is TRBJ2-7 and V is TRBV6-1; D call uncertain. V was shortened by 6 bases and J by 5 bases, with 17 bases between the two germline ends. CDR1 is MNHNS, CDR2 SASEGT, per germline. This CDR3 contains 14 residues. In DNA, the CDR3 is TGTGCCAGCAGCCGAGAGCCCTTTCGGGACGAGCAGTACTTC. Translating gives CASSREPFRDEQYF.

In this sample, this clonotype turned up many times. This chain joins TRBV5-1 and TRBJ1-6; D is perhaps TRBD1 (5 bases). V was trimmed by 0 bases and J by 6 bases, leaving 10 bases between them. Per the germline V gene, CDR1 is SGHRS and CDR2 is YFSETQ. This CDR3 comprises 15 residues. CDR3 amino acids: CASSLDRRGNSPLHF. The CDR3 DNA reads TGCGCCAGCAGCTTGGACAGAAGGGGTAATTCACCCCTCCACTTT.

The CDR3 region is CASSLHSSLFKNIQYF. The CDR3 DNA is TGTGCCAGCAGTTTACACTCCTCCCTCTTCAAAAACATTCAGTACTTC. The V gene is TRBV28, the J gene TRBJ2-4; D is uncertain. Germline lookup yields CDR1 MDHEN and CDR2 SYDVKM. The length of the CDR3 is 16 residues. With 2 bases removed from V and 3 bases from J, the gap between germline ends came to 14 bases.

This clonotype appeared a single time. The CDR3, as DNA: TGCGCCAGCAGCCAAGGGGTTATGGGGGAGACCCAGTACTTC. Its translation: CASSQGVMGETQYF. V is TRBV4-3 and J is TRBJ2-5; D gene unclear. The ends were cut back, 1 base at V and 5 bases at J, with 11 bases in the middle. Per germline, CDR1 LGHNA and CDR2 YSLEER. The CDR3 has 14 residues.

This clonotype has a handful of counts. CDR3 amino acids: CASSQEHKEVNQPQHF. The DNA of the CDR3 is TGTGCCAGCAGCCAAGAACATAAAGAGGTAAATCAGCCCCAGCATTTT. The chain employs TRBV4-2 and TRBJ1-5; D is undetermined. This CDR3 spans 16 amino acids. CDR1 is LGHNA, CDR2 YNFKEQ, per germline. Trimming stripped 0 bases from V and 4 bases from J, with 13 bases between.

The gene calls are TRBV20-1 and TRBJ2-5; 8 positions agree with TRBD2. V lost 6 bases and J lost 2; bases outside the gene matches: 5. Germline V gene lookup returns CDR1 DFQATT and CDR2 SNEGSKA (reference sequence). This CDR3 has 13 amino acids. CDR3 in amino acids: CSAPPGGQETQYF. The DNA for the CDR3 is TGCAGTGCCCCCCCGGGAGGGCAAGAGACCCAGTACTTC.